The 16 T cell receptor beta chains below were found in one sample sequenced in a study of CD8 T cells in ankylosing spondylitis (dated by TCRdb to 2015 to 2018). The method was 5' RACE. The run used an Illumina HiSeq 2500. TCRdb reworked the public reads: Q25 trimming with fastp, MiXCR clone assembly, productive beta chains retained. Rows matching on CDR3 protein sequence are summarized as one entry with the most common DNA and genes. The sample table holds 670,000 or so distinct CDR3 sequences, of which 15% to 20% were seen once. Approximately 18% of the sample belongs to the ten largest clones. The antigens of these receptors remain unknown. Broad study findings and their caveats: A TCR beta motif made up of about eight highly homologous amino acid variants appeared to be characteristic of blood from ankylosing spondylitis patients.

The material sequenced was blood, either unsorted or a sorted T cell fraction (not recorded which). The receptors originated from a male donor with ankylosing spondylitis.

This clonotype has more than one count but fewer than ten. The rearrangement uses TRBV3-1 and TRBJ2-5; a possible D gene is TRBD2 (6 bases). CDR1 and CDR2 (germline): LGHDT, YNNKEL (reference sequence). The CDR3 contains 14 residues. V lost 0 bases to trimming and J lost 6 bases, with 11 bases between them. CDR3 region: CASSQDSGGKTQYF. The DNA for the CDR3 is TGTGCCAGCAGCCAAGATAGTGGCGGGAAGACCCAGTACTTC.

A few counts support this clonotype. The rearrangement joins TRBV6-1 to TRBJ2-7; D ambiguous. The CDR3 spans 14 residues. Trimming removed 6 bases from V and 6 bases from J, with 18 bases in between. Germline V gene sequence: CDR1 MNHNS, CDR2 SASEGT. CDR3 sequence (DNA): TGTGCCAGCAGCGTCATGGCGGCCGCGAGCGAGCAGTACTTC. The encoded protein is CASSVMAAASEQYF.

This clonotype appeared a single time. V usage is TRBV9 and J usage is TRBJ2-7; 10 bases line up with TRBD1. CDR1 and CDR2 (germline): SGDLS, YYNGEE. The CDR3 length is 16 residues. V shed 0 bases, J shed 0 bases, and the junction held 3 bases outside the gene matches. CDR3 DNA sequence: TGTGCCAGCAGCGTAGAGGGGACAGGGGTCTCCTACGAGCAGTACTTC. Its translation is CASSVEGTGVSYEQYF.

The chain is built from TRBV5-1 and TRBJ2-2; D remains ambiguous. The germline V gene has CDR1 SGHRS and CDR2 YFSETQ. This CDR3 is built from 13 residues. The ends were cut back, 0 bases at V and 6 bases at J, with 6 bases in the middle. CDR3 protein: CASSLGAPGELFF. CDR3 in DNA: TGCGCCAGCAGCTTGGGGGCGCCCGGGGAGCTGTTTTTT.

There are many counts of this clonotype. The J gene is TRBJ2-7, the V gene TRBV29-1, with D possibly matching TRBD1 (6 bases). V lost 4 bases and J 7 bases, leaving 14 bases between the germline ends. The germline V gene has CDR1 SQVTM and CDR2 ANQGSEA. The CDR3 loop spans 12 amino acids. The CDR3 reads CSVATGTGEQYF. CDR3 bases: TGCAGCGTTGCGACAGGAACCGGAGAGCAGTACTTC.

This clonotype was observed a handful of times. V usage is TRBV14 and J usage is TRBJ1-2, with D perhaps matching TRBD1 (6 bases). This CDR3 has 13 amino acids. Germline lookup yields CDR1 SGHDN and CDR2 FVKESK. The germline V and J ends were trimmed by 5 bases and 1 base, with 8 bases remaining between them. CDR3 sequence: CASSGQINYGYTF. CDR3 nucleotides: TGTGCCAGCAGCGGACAGATTAACTATGGCTACACCTTC.

The chain combines TRBV2 with TRBJ1-5; D is unresolved. The CDR3 has 13 residues. Looked up from germline, CDR1 is SNHLY and CDR2 is FYNNEI. Trimming cost V 4 bases and J 7 bases, with 11 bases left between them. The CDR3 DNA follows: TGTGCCAGCAGTGTTCGGGGAGAGCAGCCCCAGCATTTT. Translating gives CASSVRGEQPQHF.

The chain uses TRBV27 and TRBJ2-1; 14 nucleotides agree with TRBD2. The CDR3 sequence is 19 residues long. V was pared by 5 bases and J by 10 bases, with 19 bases of the junction left unmatched. Germline CDR1 is MNHEY and CDR2 is SMNVEV (reference sequence). In DNA form, the CDR3 reads TGTGCCAGCAGTCCCCGACTAGCGGGAGGGGACCCGCTGAGGGGCGAGCAGTTCTTC. It translates to CASSPRLAGGDPLRGEQFF.

The chain recombines TRBV4-2 with TRBJ2-1; 7 nucleotides agree with TRBD1. V was clipped by 0 bases and J by 1 base; unmatched bases: 9. The CDR3 length is 18 residues. Germline CDR1 and CDR2: LGHNA and YNFKEQ. CDR3 region: CASSQDRLWTGSYNEQFF. DNA for the CDR3: TGTGCCAGCAGCCAAGATAGATTGTGGACAGGTTCCTACAATGAGCAGTTCTTC.

The gene calls are TRBV20-1 and TRBJ2-3, with 11 bases that match TRBD2. This CDR3 region has 16 residues. Germline V gives CDR1 DFQATT, CDR2 SNEGSKA (reference sequence). V trimming: 1 base; J trimming: 3 bases; junction bases outside the gene matches: 6. CDR3 sequence: CSARGSGGGRTDTQYF. The DNA for the CDR3 is TGCAGTGCTAGAGGTAGCGGGGGGGGCCGTACAGATACGCAGTATTTT.

The V and J genes are TRBV2 and TRBJ2-5; D possibly matches TRBD1 or TRBD2 (5 bases each). Trimming left V 6 bases short and J 5 bases short, with 22 bases between. This CDR3 comprises 16 residues. CDR1 SNHLY and CDR2 FYNNEI come from the germline V gene. The CDR3 here is CASSVTIAWGGETQYF. CDR3 bases: TGTGCCAGCAGCGTAACCATAGCGTGGGGCGGGGAGACCCAGTACTTC.

The chain has TRBV12-3 or TRBV12-4 and TRBJ2-1; D is undetermined. Trimming removed 5 bases at V and 0 bases at J, with 17 bases between. CDR3 length: 17 residues. The CDR3 reads CASSPTDGFSSYNEQFF. The CDR3, as DNA: TGTGCCAGCAGTCCTACGGACGGGTTCAGCTCCTACAATGAGCAGTTCTTC.

The CDR3 here is CSEASGGAGYNEQFF. The CDR3 region has the DNA TGCAGTGAGGCTAGCGGGGGGGCCGGATACAATGAGCAGTTCTTC. The gene calls are TRBV20-1 and TRBJ2-1; 12 positions match TRBD2. Losses at the gene ends were 7 bases for V and 4 bases for J; bases not matched to a gene: 8. This CDR3 contains 15 residues. Germline assignment: CDR1 DFQATT and CDR2 SNEGSKA (reference sequence).

This rearrangement joins TRBV5-1 to TRBJ2-3; the match to TRBD1 covers 7 bases. Germline V lookup: CDR1 SGHRS, CDR2 YFSETQ. The CDR3 is 15 amino acids. The junction had 6 bases not matched to a gene; V was cut back by 4 bases and J by 1 base. CDR3 sequence: CASSPLQGRTDTQYF. The CDR3 DNA is TGCGCCAGCAGCCCGTTACAGGGGCGCACAGATACGCAGTATTTT.

This chain connects TRBV15 to TRBJ2-6; D gene unclear. This CDR3 is built from 16 residues. The germline V and J ends were trimmed by 1 base and 2 bases, with 9 bases remaining between them. CDR1 is LNHNV, CDR2 YYDKDF, per germline (reference sequence). The DNA of the CDR3 is TGTGCCACCAGCAGAGGACGACCCACTGGGGCCAACGTCCTGACTTTC. It specifies CATSRGRPTGANVLTF.

On this clonotype itself: The junction shows a germline mismatch at one end, possibly a read error. This chain connects TRBV12-3 or TRBV12-4 to TRBJ2-7; the D is unclear. The CDR3 length is 13 residues. The CDR3 bases are TGTGCCAGCAGTCCGATGGGGATCTACGAGCAGTATTTC. Translated: CASSPMGIYEQYF.